What follows are 27 T cell receptor beta chains derived from one specimen sequenced in a study of CD4 T cells in relation to SARS-CoV-2 and coronaviruses. No antigen has been assigned to these receptors. The protocol was immunoSEQ multiplex PCR, while the TCRdb copy is restricted to in-frame clones and leaves out a portion. This sample yields about 37,000 clones, of which more than 65% are seen a single time; approximately 4.5% belongs to the top ten. The sequenced material came from naive CD4+ T cells from PBMCs, cultured in vitro. The subset was: naive CD4+ T cells isolated by negative enrichment. The receptors were sampled from an adult with COVID-19.

This clone appeared a single time. J is TRBJ2-7 and V is TRBV28; 9 positions agree with TRBD1. The V gene end was trimmed by 6 bases and the J gene end by 6 bases; junction bases not matched to a gene: 6. Looked up from germline, CDR1 is MDHEN and CDR2 is SYDVKM. The CDR3 consists of 13 residues. The CDR3: CASSRGQGGEQYF. The CDR3 region has the DNA TGTGCCAGCAGCCGGGGACAGGGAGGCGAGCAGTACTTC.

The chain couples TRBV4-1 to TRBJ2-1; 7 bases align to TRBD2. CDR3 size: 12 residues. Germline values: CDR1 MGHRA, CDR2 YSYEKL. V dropped 6 bases and J dropped 13; count of bases not matched to a gene: 9. CDR3 nucleotide sequence: TGCGCCAGCAGTAGCATGCGGGAGTACCAGTTCTTC. It translates to CASSSMREYQFF.

The chain joins TRBV3-1 (or the pseudogene TRBV3-2) to TRBJ2-5; no definite D call. The CDR3 is made up of 16 amino acids. V lost 0 bases and J 2 bases, leaving 13 bases between the germline ends. Germline V gene sequence: CDR1 LGHDT, CDR2 YNNKEL (reference sequence). CDR3 residues: CASSQDSQDTQETQYF. CDR3 DNA: TGTGCCAGCAGCCAAGATAGTCAGGATACTCAAGAGACCCAGTACTTC.

The chain combines TRBV7-9 with TRBJ2-5; D gene ambiguous. This CDR3 is 13 amino acids long. Trimming took 5 bases from V and 4 from J, leaving 11 bases between them. From germline, CDR1 is SEHNR and CDR2 FQNEAQ (reference sequence). CDR3 in DNA: TGTGCCAGCAGCCCACGAGGTCGAGAGACCCAGTACTTC. This sequence encodes CASSPRGRETQYF.

This clone was counted only a few times. The chain is built from TRBV7-2 and TRBJ1-2, with D possibly TRBD1 on 5 matching bases. The CDR3 has 17 amino acids. V dropped 5 bases and J dropped 4 bases, with 23 bases sitting between them. Looked up from germline, CDR1 is SGHTA and CDR2 is FQGNSA. This chain's CDR3 is CASSETVNRQWIYGYTF. CDR3 nucleotides: TGTGCCAGCAGCGAAACAGTGAACCGACAGTGGATCTATGGCTACACCTTC.

The CDR3 loop reads CASSRLAGEDTQYF. The DNA of the CDR3 is TGTGCCAGCAGTCGGCTAGCGGGAGAGGATACGCAGTATTTT. The chain couples TRBV6-5 to TRBJ2-3, with 10 bases aligning to TRBD2. Germline lookup yields CDR1 MNHEY and CDR2 SVGAGI. The V gene end was trimmed by 5 bases and the J gene end by 6 bases; junction bases not matched to a gene: 5. The CDR3 extends over 14 amino acids.

The chain couples TRBV5-4 to TRBJ2-1, with D possibly called TRBD1 or TRBD2 (7 bases each). Trimming cost V 6 bases and J 2 bases, with 18 bases left between them. The CDR3 runs to 16 residues. Germline lookup yields CDR1 SGHNT and CDR2 YYREEE (reference sequence). The CDR3 here is CASTPGGVGTYNEQFF. In DNA, the CDR3 is TGTGCCAGCACCCCAGGGGGGGTGGGGACCTACAATGAGCAGTTCTTC.

The V call is TRBV30, the J call TRBJ1-4, with 7 nucleotides matching TRBD1. The junction had 13 bases not matched to a gene; V was cut back by 7 bases and J by 8 bases. Germline V gene lookup returns CDR1 GTSNPN and CDR2 SVGIG (reference sequence). This CDR3 region has 14 residues. The CDR3 nucleotides are TGTGCCTTATCCACAGGGGAGAAAGGGGAAAAACTGTTTTTT. Amino acid sequence: CALSTGEKGEKLFF.

This chain connects TRBV10-1 to TRBJ2-7; D gene ambiguous. This CDR3 is built from 14 residues. V lost 11 bases and J lost 2, with 19 bases in between. Germline CDR1 reads WNHNN; CDR2 reads SYGVQD (reference sequence). The CDR3 nucleotides read TGCGCCCGCACCTCGACGGGCGCCCCCTACGAGCAGTACTTC. Translating gives CARTSTGAPYEQYF.

J is TRBJ2-1 and V is TRBV19; 9 positions match TRBD2. The CDR3 runs to 15 residues. CDR1 LNHDA and CDR2 SQIVND come from the germline V gene (reference sequence). With 3 bases clipped from V and 3 bases from J, the junction kept 3 bases outside the gene matches. The CDR3 sequence is CASSISGSFYNEQFF. The CDR3 coding sequence is TGTGCCAGTAGTATTAGCGGGAGTTTCTACAATGAGCAGTTCTTC.

This rearrangement joins TRBV6-5 to TRBJ2-7; TRBD1 agrees at 7 bases. The CDR3 totals 15 residues. J gave up 4 bases and V 0 bases, and 6 bases lay outside the gene matches. Germline assignment: CDR1 MNHEY and CDR2 SVGAGI. The CDR3 nucleotides read TGTGCCAGCAGTTACTCGTGGTCAGGGGGTTACGAGCAGTACTTC. Translated: CASSYSWSGGYEQYF.

The chain couples TRBV1 to TRBJ2-1; TRBD2 is the table's D call and was not checked against the DNA. TRBV1 is annotated as a pseudogene. The CDR3 totals 16 residues. CDR3 sequence: CTSSHGLAGGHNEQFF. The DNA of the CDR3 is TGCACCAGCAGCCACGGACTAGCGGGCGGACACAATGAGCAGTTCTTC.

V is TRBV19 and J is TRBJ2-1; TRBD1 agrees at 8 bases. This CDR3 spans 13 amino acids. Looked up from germline, CDR1 is LNHDA and CDR2 is SQIVND (reference sequence). V dropped 8 bases and J dropped 7; count of bases not matched to a gene: 7. In DNA, the CDR3 is TGTGCCAGTGTGGACAGGGCGGGGAATGAGCAGTTCTTC. Residues: CASVDRAGNEQFF.

The chain recombines TRBV5-1 with TRBJ2-3; D is possibly TRBD1 (5 bases). V was cut by 3 bases and J by 3 bases, with 8 bases left in between. Germline V gives CDR1 SGHRS, CDR2 YFSETQ. This CDR3 has 13 residues. For the CDR3, the DNA is TGCGCCAGCAGCTCTCAGGGTACAGATACGCAGTATTTT. Amino acid sequence: CASSSQGTDTQYF.

This chain links TRBV19 with TRBJ2-7; D is uncertain. CDR3 length: 13 amino acids. Germline CDR1 LNHDA, CDR2 SQIVND (reference sequence). V lost 4 bases and J 3 bases, leaving 10 bases between the germline ends. DNA of the CDR3: TGTGCCAGTAGTAGCGGCACCAACTACGAGCAGTACTTC. It translates to CASSSGTNYEQYF.

The chain combines TRBV12-3 or TRBV12-4 with TRBJ2-4, with D possibly matching TRBD2 (6 bases). The CDR3 covers 13 residues. The V end lost 5 bases, the J end lost 3 bases, and 8 bases lay between the germline ends. CDR3 in DNA: TGTGCCAGCAGTGCGACTAGCAAAAACATTCAGTACTTC. Translation: CASSATSKNIQYF.

The chain links TRBV28 to TRBJ2-1, with 7 bases lining up with TRBD1. There are 14 residues in the CDR3. Germline V gives CDR1 MDHEN, CDR2 SYDVKM. After removal of 5 bases from V and 4 bases from J, the junction contained 5 bases not matched to a gene. CDR3 sequence: CASSLPGQYNEQFF. The DNA of the CDR3 is TGTGCCAGCAGTCTCCCGGGACAGTACAATGAGCAGTTCTTC.

This chain uses TRBV3-1 (or the pseudogene TRBV3-2) with TRBJ2-5; tentative D call: TRBD2 (6 bases). This CDR3 has 17 amino acids. The ends were cut back, 4 bases at V and 3 bases at J, with 21 bases in the middle. CDR1 LGHDT and CDR2 YNNKEL come from the germline V gene (reference sequence). CDR3 amino acids: CASSLLRGGGGKETQYF. The CDR3 DNA is TGTGCCAGCAGCCTCTTACGGGGCGGTGGGGGGAAAGAGACCCAGTACTTC.

This clone came up a few times. This chain connects TRBV19 to TRBJ2-1; D is ambiguous. CDR1 and CDR2 (germline): LNHDA, SQIVND (reference sequence). The CDR3 runs to 11 residues. Trimming left V 6 bases short and J 9 bases short, with 9 bases between. CDR3 residues: CASSPIPEQFF. CDR3 in DNA: TGTGCCAGTAGCCCCATACCTGAGCAGTTCTTC.

The chain is built from TRBV11-2 and TRBJ2-4; the D call may be TRBD1 or TRBD2 (5 bases each). This CDR3 is 14 amino acids long. V lost 0 bases and J lost 8, with 11 bases in between. Germline loops: CDR1 SGHAT, CDR2 FQNNGV. CDR3 protein: CASSLDGTGDIQYF. The DNA of the CDR3 is TGTGCCAGCAGCTTAGACGGGACCGGGGACATTCAGTACTTC.

In its sample, this clone was seen a few times. The chain uses TRBV3-1 (or the pseudogene TRBV3-2) and TRBJ1-1; tentatively, D is TRBD1 (6 bases). CDR3 length: 13 residues. CDR1 is LGHDT, CDR2 YNNKEL, per germline (reference sequence). Trimming left V 1 base short and J 6 bases short, with 9 bases between. Here the CDR3 DNA reads TGTGCCAGCAGCCAAGCCGGGGGCTCTGAAGCTTTCTTT. It codes for CASSQAGGSEAFF.

The chain combines TRBV28 with TRBJ1-3; a weak D match, TRBD1 (5 bases). The germline V gene encodes CDR1 MDHEN and CDR2 SYDVKM. V was cut by 5 bases and J by 0 bases, with 8 bases left in between. The CDR3 sequence is 14 residues long. DNA of the CDR3: TGTGCCAGCAGTACCAGGGCCTCTGGAAACACCATATATTTT. Translated: CASSTRASGNTIYF.

The J gene is TRBJ2-1, the V gene TRBV7-2, with TRBD2 matching 10 bases. The CDR3 runs 15 residues. Germline-derived CDR1 and CDR2 are SGHTA and FQGNSA. Trimming took 2 bases from V and 8 from J; bases not matched to a gene: 6. CDR3: CASSLMSGRAYEQFF. The CDR3 DNA reads TGTGCCAGCAGCTTAATGAGCGGGAGGGCGTATGAGCAGTTCTTC. Complete variable domain (other parts from reference TRBV7-2 and TRBJ2-1): GAGVSQSPSNKVTEKGKDVELRCDPISGHTALYWYRQSLGQGLEFLIYFQGNSAPDKSGLPSDRFSAERTGGSVSTLTIQRTQQEDSAVYLCASSLMSGRAYEQFFGPGTRLTVL.

The chain couples TRBV18 to TRBJ2-3; 13 positions agree with TRBD2. Germline loops: CDR1 KGHSH, CDR2 LQKENI. V trimming: 3 bases; J trimming: 6 bases; junction bases outside the gene matches: 6. This CDR3 is 16 amino acids long. CDR3 sequence (DNA): TGTGCCAGCTCACCCCCGGGACTAGCGGGAACGGATACGCAGTATTTT. This encodes CASSPPGLAGTDTQYF.

This clone is classed as medium-sized. The chain joins TRBV6-6 to TRBJ1-1; the match to TRBD1 covers 7 bases. The germline CDR1 and CDR2 sequences are MNHNY and SVGAGI (reference sequence). J gave up 12 bases and V 6 bases, and 13 bases lay outside the gene matches. The CDR3 totals 13 residues. This chain's CDR3 is CASSSGEGAQSFF. As DNA, the CDR3 is TGTGCCAGCAGCTCCGGGGAGGGGGCGCAATCTTTCTTT.

The chain combines TRBV7-3 with TRBJ2-3; no reliable D call. V was clipped by 1 base and J by 6 bases, with 8 bases between them. CDR1 and CDR2 (germline): SGHTA, FQGTGA. CDR3 length: 13 residues. The CDR3 DNA is TGTGCCAGCAGCTTAATAGGGCCGGATACGCAGTATTTT. This gives the protein CASSLIGPDTQYF.

The J gene is TRBJ2-7, the V gene TRBV5-8; 8 nucleotides align to TRBD2. V was clipped by 1 base and J by 3 bases; unmatched bases: 6. The CDR3 runs to 15 residues. The germline CDR1 and CDR2 sequences are SGHTS and YDEGEE. The CDR3 DNA reads as TGTGCCAGCAGCTTGAGGGGTAGCGGGATCTACGAGCAGTACTTC. This sequence encodes CASSLRGSGIYEQYF.